The rows below give T cell receptor beta chains drawn from one sample of a study of cytomegalovirus exposure and HLA in healthy donors. Data came from immunoSEQ multiplex PCR; TCRdb stores just in-frame clones and leaves some out. The sample lists some 130,000 clones, approximately 80% occurring once. Sequencing was carried out using PBMCs. The receptor set was obtained from a male donor in good health and CMV-seropositive. The CDR3 runs from the conserved cysteine through the conserved F or W. The D gene is left open where the match is weak. Some rows mark clone size as missing; the rest say once, few, many or name a class of expanded clone.

D gene	clone size	V gene	J gene	CDR3 protein	CDR3 DNA
NA	few	TRBV19	TRBJ1-1	CANSWGAEAFF	TGTGCCAATAGTTGGGGGGCTGAAGCTTTCTTT
TRBD1	NA	TRBV5-5	TRBJ2-5	CASSIQGLFQETQYF	TGTGCCAGCAGCATACAGGGGCTCTTCCAAGAGACCCAGTACTTC
NA	NA	TRBV6-1	TRBJ2-6	CASSEVSRQANVLTF	TGTGCCAGCAGTGAAGTGTCCAGACAGGCCAACGTCCTGACTTTC
TRBD2	once	TRBV2	TRBJ2-1	CASGRELSNEQFF	TGTGCCAGCGGGCGGGAGTTAAGTAATGAGCAGTTCTTC
TRBD2	NA	TRBV5-6	TRBJ2-1	CASNQLAGGDEQFF	TGTGCCAGCAACCAACTAGCGGGAGGCGATGAGCAGTTCTTC
TRBD2	NA	TRBV18	TRBJ2-1	CASSPGLGHNEQFF	TGTGCCAGCTCACCGGGACTAGGCCACAATGAGCAGTTCTTC
TRBD2	NA	TRBV28	TRBJ2-7	CASSPFRLAVISYEQYF	TGTGCCAGCAGTCCTTTCAGACTAGCGGTAATCTCCTACGAGCAGTACTTC
NA	NA	TRBV7-2	TRBJ1-5	CASSIGGGNGQPQHF	TGTGCCAGCAGTATTGGGGGGGGGAACGGTCAGCCCCAGCATTTT
TRBD1	NA	TRBV25-1	TRBJ1-5	CASSESDRGAQHF	TGTGCCAGCAGTGAATCGGACAGGGGGGCCCAGCATTTT
NA	NA	TRBV30	TRBJ1-2	CAWNPQISYGYTF	TGTGCCTGGAATCCACAGATAAGTTATGGCTACACCTTC
TRBD1	NA	TRBV27	TRBJ2-7	CASSLGTVYGQYF	TGTGCCAGCAGTCTAGGGACAGTCTACGGGCAGTACTTC
TRBD1	NA	TRBV6-5	TRBJ2-7	CASDRAYEQYF	TGTGCCAGCGACAGGGCTTACGAGCAGTACTTC
NA	NA	TRBV10-3	TRBJ2-2	CAISGRQISNTGELFF	TGTGCCATCAGTGGTAGACAGATATCGAACACCGGGGAGCTGTTTTTT
TRBD1	few	TRBV29-1	TRBJ1-1	CSLRVSRQGATEAFF	TGCAGCCTCCGAGTATCTCGACAGGGGGCCACTGAAGCTTTCTTT
TRBD2	NA	TRBV27	TRBJ2-5	CASSPWTSLTGEQYF	TGTGCCAGCAGTCCTTGGACTAGCCTGACGGGGGAGCAGTACTTC
NA	NA	TRBV30	TRBJ1-3	CAWSITLTGNTIYF	TGTGCCTGGAGTATCACTCTTACTGGAAACACCATATATTTT
TRBD2	medium-sized	TRBV27	TRBJ2-1	CASRGTSGSIYEQFF	TGTGCCAGCAGGGGGACTAGCGGGAGTATCTATGAGCAGTTCTTC
TRBD1	NA	TRBV9	TRBJ2-2	CASSVGGGQGGTGELFF	TGTGCCAGCAGCGTGGGGGGAGGACAGGGCGGCACCGGGGAGCTGTTTTTT
TRBD2	NA	TRBV7-8	TRBJ2-7	CASSPLAGVDEQYF	TGTGCCAGCAGCCCCCTGGCGGGAGTTGACGAGCAGTACTTC
TRBD1	few	TRBV7-3	TRBJ2-5	CASSLRTGTGETQYF	TGTGCCAGCAGCCTTCGGACAGGGACGGGAGAGACCCAGTACTTC
TRBD1	NA	TRBV28	TRBJ1-4	CASSQTGGDEKLFF	TGTGCCAGCAGTCAGACAGGGGGCGATGAAAAACTGTTTTTT
NA	NA	TRBV29-1	TRBJ1-2	CSAWTSTQGSGNYGYTF	TGCAGCGCTTGGACGTCGACACAGGGATCGGGGAACTATGGCTACACCTTC
TRBD2	NA	TRBV27	TRBJ2-5	CASWASGGETQYF	TGTGCCAGCTGGGCTAGCGGCGGAGAGACCCAGTACTTC
TRBD1	NA	TRBV7-2	TRBJ1-2	CASSWDPGQGYGYTF	TGTGCCAGCAGCTGGGACCCGGGACAGGGATATGGCTACACCTTC
TRBD1	NA	TRBV28	TRBJ2-7	CASRLGTGDYEQYF	TGTGCCAGCAGATTGGGGACAGGGGATTACGAGCAGTACTTC
NA	NA	TRBV7-2	TRBJ1-1	CASSLFNPQGTEAFF	TGTGCCAGCAGCTTATTTAACCCTCAGGGCACTGAAGCTTTCTTT
NA	NA	TRBV6-6	TRBJ2-5	CASRQTETQYF	TGTGCCAGCCGACAAACAGAGACCCAGTACTTC
NA	NA	TRBV7-3	TRBJ2-6	CASSPHLRGSGANVLTF	TGTGCCAGCAGCCCACACCTTCGGGGGTCTGGGGCCAACGTCCTGACTTTC
NA	NA	TRBV28	TRBJ2-7	CASSSLTGLYEQYF	TGTGCCAGCAGTTCCTTGACAGGACTCTACGAGCAGTACTTC
TRBD1	NA	TRBV6-6	TRBJ1-3	CASRPGQLTSGNTIYF	TGTGCCAGCAGGCCGGGACAGCTTACGTCTGGAAACACCATATATTTT
TRBD1	NA	TRBV30	TRBJ1-3	CAWSLLSPRQGLTGNTIYF	TGTGCCTGGAGTCTTTTATCCCCGAGACAGGGACTTACTGGAAACACCATATATTTT
NA	few	TRBV6-5	TRBJ1-1	CASSYRVPNLNTEAFF	TGTGCCAGCAGTTACCGGGTCCCGAACCTGAACACTGAAGCTTTCTTT
NA	few	TRBV6-5	TRBJ1-4	CASSYGAGNEKLFF	TGTGCCAGCAGTTACGGGGCAGGGAATGAAAAACTGTTTTTT